This TCR beta chain comes out of a study of T cells expressing NK-cell markers. Study summary: From sorted CD3+CD56+NKG2C+, CD3+CD56+NKG2C- and CD3+CD56-NKG2C+ T cells came the TCR beta repertoires. Findings and caveats of the study: In a handful of donors, dominant CD3+CD56+NKG2C+ clones formed roughly 1.0-7.5% of CD8+ cells.

The CDR3 totals 16 residues. Germline CDR1 and CDR2: LGHNA and YNFKEQ. Concerning this clonotype itself: As yet, its antigen is unknown.

For TCR beta, cDNA was produced by 5'RACE template switching with UMIs. TCRdb re-called the 5' RACE reads, yielding one record per CDR3 amino acid sequence without DNA. In all, the sample yields approximately 150,000 distinct CDR3 sequences. The chain has TRBV4-2 and TRBJ2-2; TCRdb's D gene call, TRBD1, goes unchecked for lack of DNA. The sequence was collected from a woman aged 18 to 75 in good health. The sequencing input was blood T cells: a sorted CD56 or NKG2C T cell subset, CD4+ or CD8+ T cells, or bulk PBMC T cells (not recorded which). CDR3 in amino acids: CASSQESGGGTGELFF.